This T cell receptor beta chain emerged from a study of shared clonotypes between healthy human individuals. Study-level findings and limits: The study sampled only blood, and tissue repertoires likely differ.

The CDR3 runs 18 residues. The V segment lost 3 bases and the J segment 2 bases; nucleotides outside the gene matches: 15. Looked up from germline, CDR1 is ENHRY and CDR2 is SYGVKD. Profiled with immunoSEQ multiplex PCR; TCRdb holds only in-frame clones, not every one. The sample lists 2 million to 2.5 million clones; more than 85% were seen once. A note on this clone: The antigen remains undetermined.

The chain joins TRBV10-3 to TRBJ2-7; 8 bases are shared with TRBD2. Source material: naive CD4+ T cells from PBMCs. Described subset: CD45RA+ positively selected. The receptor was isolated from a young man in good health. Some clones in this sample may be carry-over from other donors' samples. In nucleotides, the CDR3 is TGTGCCATCAGTGATACGGGAGGGCCCTGGGTTAGCACCTACGAGCAGTACTTC. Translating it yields CAISDTGGPWVSTYEQYF.